Listed here are 11 T cell receptor beta chains from one sample, sequenced in a study of T cells in Graves' hyperthyroidism and ophthalmopathy. Using RNA transcripts as the source, TCR beta CDR3 regions were amplified. In the first-round RT-PCR of the TCR CDR3, the HTBI primer set was used. TCRdb re-derived calls from the multiplex PCR reads in MiXCR, one entry per CDR3 protein. The top ten clones hold less than 65% of a sample with roughly 300,000 distinct CDR3 sequences, under 25% of them seen once. The sample was blood. The receptors stem from a woman aged 45 to 65 with Graves' hyperthyroidism.

The genes are TRBV2 and TRBJ1-1; 9 bases agree with TRBD1. The CDR3 has 17 residues. Germline loops: CDR1 SNHLY, CDR2 FYNNEI. V gave up 7 bases and J gave up 3 bases; unmatched junction bases: 15. CDR3 in DNA: TGTGCCAGCATCGTGGGGGTGGGACAGGGTTGGGACACTGAAGCTTTCTTT. Its protein product is CASIVGVGQGWDTEAFF.

There are many counts of this clonotype. This rearrangement joins TRBV10-3 to TRBJ1-2; 7 bases map to TRBD1. The CDR3 runs to 13 residues. Germline V lookup: CDR1 ENHRY, CDR2 SYGVKD. V lost 2 bases to trimming and J lost 7 bases; unmatched junction nucleotides: 4. The CDR3 protein is CAISEMGTAGYTF. DNA of the CDR3: TGTGCCATCAGTGAGATGGGGACAGCTGGCTACACCTTC.

This clonotype was observed a handful of times. J is TRBJ2-3 and V is TRBV14, with 10 bases matching TRBD2. V trimming: 4 bases; J trimming: 2 bases; junction bases outside the gene matches: 9. The CDR3 runs to 17 residues. Germline CDR1 SGHDN, CDR2 FVKESK. CDR3 in DNA: TGTGCCAGCAGCCCTAGGGTACTAGCGGGACCCACAGATACGCAGTATTTT. Its protein is CASSPRVLAGPTDTQYF.

This clonotype was seen more than once but under ten times. The J gene is TRBJ2-7, the V gene TRBV12-3 or TRBV12-4; tentative D call: TRBD2 (6 bases). The V end was cut by 0 bases, the J end by 0 bases, with 9 bases between. The CDR3 runs 15 residues. CDR3: CASSLARDFSYEQYF. The DNA of the CDR3 is TGTGCCAGCAGTTTAGCCCGGGACTTCTCCTACGAGCAGTACTTC.

Ten or more counts support this clonotype. The V call is TRBV12-3 or TRBV12-4, the J call TRBJ2-3; D unresolved. Between the trimmed V and J ends, which lost 7 bases and 0 bases, there was a span of 11 bases. The CDR3 length is 14 residues. This CDR3 reads CASTPRRSTDTQYF. In DNA form, the CDR3 reads TGTGCCAGCACCCCGAGGAGAAGCACAGATACGCAGTATTTT.

This clonotype occurred many times. V is TRBV7-9 and J is TRBJ1-1; 7 positions agree with TRBD1. CDR3 size: 18 residues. Germline trimming cut 6 bases from V and 2 bases from J; bases unmatched to any gene: 18. Germline CDR1 is SEHNR and CDR2 is FQNEAQ (reference sequence). The CDR3 region is CASRGVIRQGLRNTEAFF. The CDR3 nucleotides read TGTGCCAGCAGGGGCGTGATAAGACAGGGATTAAGAAACACTGAAGCTTTCTTT.

This clonotype was counted at least ten times. J is TRBJ2-3 and V is TRBV3-1; D possibly matches TRBD1 or TRBD2 (6 bases each). This CDR3 comprises 18 residues. The germline gives CDR1 LGHDT, CDR2 YNNKEL (reference sequence). Deletions cut 2 bases from V and 2 bases from J, with 20 bases between. CDR3 in amino acids: CASSQSGGGRTVTDTQYF. The CDR3 region has the DNA TGTGCCAGCAGCCAAAGCGGAGGGGGGAGAACGGTCACAGATACGCAGTATTTT.

Comment on this clonotype: This may be a read error, as it is one base from a much larger clone. This chain uses TRBV6-1 with TRBJ2-5, with D perhaps matching TRBD2 (5 bases). Germline V gene data show CDR1 as MNHNS and CDR2 as SASEGT. V was pared by 0 bases and J by 7 bases, with 21 bases between. This CDR3 comprises 17 residues. In DNA, the CDR3 is TGTGCCAGCAGTGAAGCGCTGGAGCGGAGCACCAGTGGGACCCAGTACTTC. It specifies CASSEALERSTSGTQYF.

This clonotype has a handful of counts. CDR3 sequence (DNA): TGTGCCAGCACAGGGGCTAGCACAGATACGCAGTATTTT. Translating it yields CASTGASTDTQYF. The chain recombines TRBV5-8 with TRBJ2-3, with D possibly being TRBD1 (6 bases). The CDR3 is 13 residues long. CDR1 and CDR2 from the germline V gene are SGHTS and YDEGEE. Trimming cost V 6 bases and J 0 bases, with 8 bases left between them.

This clonotype was seen many times. The rearrangement links TRBV3-1 to TRBJ1-3; D is undetermined. V was trimmed by 0 bases and J by 4 bases, leaving 4 bases between them. CDR3 length: 13 amino acids. The germline V gene encodes CDR1 LGHDT and CDR2 YNNKEL (reference sequence). CDR3 loop: CASSQDRGNTIYF. CDR3 sequence (DNA): TGTGCCAGCAGCCAAGATAGGGGAAACACCATATATTTT.

V is TRBV20-1 and J is TRBJ1-1, with TRBD1 as a possible D gene (6 bases). V lost 4 bases and J lost 6, with 12 bases in between. Germline V gene sequence: CDR1 DFQATT, CDR2 SNEGSKA (reference sequence). The CDR3 has 12 residues. CDR3 sequence: CSATARTAEAFF. Here the CDR3 DNA reads TGCAGTGCTACCGCGAGGACAGCTGAAGCTTTCTTT.